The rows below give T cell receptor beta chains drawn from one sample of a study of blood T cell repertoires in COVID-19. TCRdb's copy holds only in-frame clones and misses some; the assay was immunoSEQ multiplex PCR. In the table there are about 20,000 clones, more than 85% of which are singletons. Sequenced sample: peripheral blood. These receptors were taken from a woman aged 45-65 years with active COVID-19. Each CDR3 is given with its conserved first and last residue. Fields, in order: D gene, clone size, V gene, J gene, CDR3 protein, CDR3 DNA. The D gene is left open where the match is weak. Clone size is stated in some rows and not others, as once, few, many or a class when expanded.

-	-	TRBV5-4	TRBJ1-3	CASSLMSSGNTIYF	TGTGCCAGCAGCTTGATGAGCTCTGGAAACACCATATATTTT
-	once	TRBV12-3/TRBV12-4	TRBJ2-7	CASSVDRYYEQYF	TGTGCCAGCAGTGTGGACAGATACTACGAGCAGTACTTC
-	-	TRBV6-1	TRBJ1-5	CASSERGIRQPQHF	TGTGCCAGCAGTGAACGGGGAATAAGGCAGCCCCAGCATTTT
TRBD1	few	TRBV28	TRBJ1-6	CATIRTGGSPLHF	TGTGCCACTATTAGGACAGGGGGGTCACCCCTCCACTTT
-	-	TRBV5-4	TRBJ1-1	CASSLDRSEAFF	TGTGCCAGCAGCCTTGACAGGTCTGAAGCTTTCTTT
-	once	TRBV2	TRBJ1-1	CASSESVGEATEAFF	TGTGCCAGCAGTGAAAGTGTGGGGGAGGCCACTGAAGCTTTCTTT
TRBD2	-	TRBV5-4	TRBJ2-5	CASSLGTSGKETQYF	TGTGCCAGCAGCTTGGGAACTAGCGGGAAGGAGACCCAGTACTTC
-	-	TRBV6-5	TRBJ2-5	CASKDWAQKTQYF	TGTGCCAGCAAGGATTGGGCACAAAAGACCCAGTACTTC
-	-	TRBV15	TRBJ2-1	CATSRTLGRYNEQFF	TGTGCCACCAGCAGAACCCTAGGAAGGTACAATGAGCAGTTCTTC
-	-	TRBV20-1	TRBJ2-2	CSAEHRGAVF	TGCAGTGCTGAACACCGGGGAGCTGTTTTT
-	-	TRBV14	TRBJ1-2	CASSQDRVYGYTF	TGTGCCAGCAGCCAAGACAGGGTCTATGGCTACACCTTC
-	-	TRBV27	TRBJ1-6	CASRRNTGGRNSPLHF	TGTGCCAGCAGGAGAAATACGGGGGGGAGGAATTCACCCCTCCACTTT
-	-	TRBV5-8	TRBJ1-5	CASSLKENQPQHF	TGTGCCAGCAGCTTGAAGGAGAATCAGCCCCAGCATTTT
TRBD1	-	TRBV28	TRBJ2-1	CASSSTGTGSSGISSYNEQFF	TGTGCCAGCAGTTCAACCGGGACAGGGTCTTCCGGAATAAGCTCCTACAATGAGCAGTTCTTC
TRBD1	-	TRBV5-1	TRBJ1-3	CASTSGPTGSGNTIYF	TGCGCCAGCACTTCGGGGCCGACAGGGTCTGGAAACACCATATATTTT
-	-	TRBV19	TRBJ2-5	CASSFNSKETQYF	TGTGCCAGTAGTTTCAACAGTAAAGAGACCCAGTACTTC
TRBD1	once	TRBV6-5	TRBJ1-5	CASSTGGGQPQHF	TGTGCCAGCTCGACAGGGGGAGGGCAGCCCCAGCATTTT
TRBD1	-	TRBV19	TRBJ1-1	CASSIPGQGGTEAFF	TGTGCCAGTAGTATCCCCGGACAGGGAGGGACTGAAGCTTTCTTT
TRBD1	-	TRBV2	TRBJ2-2	CASSVQGTGELFF	TGTGCCAGCAGTGTACAGGGGACCGGGGAGCTGTTTTTT
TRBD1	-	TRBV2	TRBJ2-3	CASTYRGRGTQYF	TGTGCCAGCACTTACAGGGGGCGAGGTACGCAGTATTTT
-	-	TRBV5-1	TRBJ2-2	CASSLAGRSGTGELFF	TGCGCCAGCAGCTTGGCAGGGAGGTCTGGCACCGGGGAGCTGTTTTTT
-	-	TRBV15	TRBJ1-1	CATSRDQGTEAFF	TGTGCCACCAGCAGAGATCAGGGAACTGAAGCTTTCTTT
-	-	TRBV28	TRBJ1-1	CASGIGRNTEAFF	TGTGCCAGCGGAATTGGGAGAAACACTGAAGCTTTCTTT
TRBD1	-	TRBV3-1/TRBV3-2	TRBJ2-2	CASSPTGAGELFF	TGTGCCAGCAGCCCCACAGGGGCCGGGGAGCTGTTTTTT
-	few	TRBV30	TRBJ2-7	CAWSGGTSYEQYF	TGTGCCTGGAGTGGTGGGACAAGTTACGAGCAGTACTTC
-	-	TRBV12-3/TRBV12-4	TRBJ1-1	CASSLSLNTEAFF	TGTGCCAGCAGTCTATCGTTGAACACTGAAGCTTTCTTT
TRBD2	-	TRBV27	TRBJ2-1	CASSLGTSGLPPPNEQFF	TGTGCCAGCAGTCTTGGGACTAGCGGGCTCCCGCCCCCCAATGAGCAGTTCTTC
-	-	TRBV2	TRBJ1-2	CASSVGVKGYGYTF	TGTGCCAGCAGTGTCGGGGTGAAGGGCTATGGCTACACCTTC
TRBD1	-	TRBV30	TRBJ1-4	CAFQQGNLEKLFF	TGTGCCTTTCAACAGGGGAACTTAGAAAAACTGTTTTTT
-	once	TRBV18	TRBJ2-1	CASSPPAGLFSYNEQFF	TGTGCCAGCTCACCACCCGCAGGGCTTTTTTCCTACAATGAGCAGTTCTTC
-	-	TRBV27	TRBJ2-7	CASSLSLSGYEQYF	TGTGCCAGCAGTTTATCCCTGAGCGGCTACGAGCAGTACTTC
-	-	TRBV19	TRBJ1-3	CASSSGDSGNTIYF	TGTGCCAGTAGTTCCGGAGACTCTGGAAACACCATATATTTT
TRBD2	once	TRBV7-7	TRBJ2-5	CASSRRYDTSGRETQYF	TGTGCTAGCAGTCGTAGATATGACACTAGCGGGAGGGAGACCCAGTACTTC
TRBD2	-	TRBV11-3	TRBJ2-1	CASSPGLASSYNEQFF	TGTGCCAGCAGCCCGGGACTAGCAAGCTCCTACAATGAGCAGTTCTTC
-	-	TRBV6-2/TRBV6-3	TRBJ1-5	CASSNREEQPQHF	TGTGCCAGCAGTAACAGGGAAGAACAGCCCCAGCATTTT
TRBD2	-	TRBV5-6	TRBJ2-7	CASSFLTSGGYEQYF	TGTGCCAGCAGCTTTTTGACTAGCGGGGGCTACGAGCAGTACTTC
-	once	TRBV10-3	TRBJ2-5	CAIRGVGETQYF	TGTGCCATCAGAGGAGTTGGAGAGACCCAGTACTTC
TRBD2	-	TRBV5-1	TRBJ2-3	CASSLLRREDTQYF	TGCGCCAGCAGCTTGCTACGGCGGGAGGATACGCAGTATTTT
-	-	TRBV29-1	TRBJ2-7	CSVEYRGAGEQYF	TGCAGCGTTGAATACCGGGGGGCGGGCGAGCAGTACTTC
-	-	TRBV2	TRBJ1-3	CASSEAPRFGNTIYF	TGTGCCAGCAGTGAAGCACCCCGGTTCGGAAACACCATATATTTT
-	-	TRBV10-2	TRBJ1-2	CASSVDSYGYTF	TGCGCCAGCAGTGTCGACTCCTATGGCTACACCTTC
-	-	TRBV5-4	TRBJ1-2	CASSLGAGRYGYTF	TGTGCCAGCAGCTTGGGAGCAGGGAGGTATGGCTACACCTTC
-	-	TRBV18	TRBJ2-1	CASSPPTSTTHNEQFF	TGTGCCAGCTCACCACCCACTAGTACTACACACAATGAGCAGTTCTTC
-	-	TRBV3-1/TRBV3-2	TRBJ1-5	CASSQDINQPQHF	TGTGCCAGCAGCCAAGATATCAATCAGCCCCAGCATTTT
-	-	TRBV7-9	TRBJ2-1	CASSHDWGEHNEQFF	TGTGCCAGCAGCCACGACTGGGGGGAACACAATGAGCAGTTCTTC
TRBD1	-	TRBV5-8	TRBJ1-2	CASSIQGTYGYTF	TGTGCCAGCAGCATACAGGGGACCTATGGCTACACCTTC
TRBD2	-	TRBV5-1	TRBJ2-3	CASSWGLADDSTDTQYF	TGCGCCAGCAGCTGGGGACTAGCGGACGATTCCACAGATACGCAGTATTTT
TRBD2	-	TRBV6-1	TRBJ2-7	CASSEGVAGSYEQYF	TGTGCCAGCAGTGAAGGAGTAGCGGGATCATACGAGCAGTACTTC
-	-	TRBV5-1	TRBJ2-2	CASSTEGQSVSGELFF	TGCGCCAGCAGCACGGAGGGACAGAGTGTCTCCGGGGAGCTGTTTTTT
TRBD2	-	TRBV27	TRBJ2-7	CASRRTRLAGDEQYF	TGTGCCAGCAGGCGAACTCGACTAGCGGGAGACGAGCAGTACTTC